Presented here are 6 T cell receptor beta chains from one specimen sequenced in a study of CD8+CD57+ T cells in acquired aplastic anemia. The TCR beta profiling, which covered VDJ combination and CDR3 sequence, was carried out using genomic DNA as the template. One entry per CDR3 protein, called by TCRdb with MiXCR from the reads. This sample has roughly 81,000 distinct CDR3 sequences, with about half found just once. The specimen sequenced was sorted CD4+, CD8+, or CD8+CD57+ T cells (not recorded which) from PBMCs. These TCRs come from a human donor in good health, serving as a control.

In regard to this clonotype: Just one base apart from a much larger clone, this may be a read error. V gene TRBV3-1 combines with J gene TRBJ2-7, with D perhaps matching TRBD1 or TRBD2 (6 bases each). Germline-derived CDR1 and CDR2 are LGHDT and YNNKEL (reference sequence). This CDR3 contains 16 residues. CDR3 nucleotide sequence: TGTGCCAGCAGCCAAGCCCGGGGGCGAAACGGCTACGAGCGGTACTTC. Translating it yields CASSQARGRNGYERYF.

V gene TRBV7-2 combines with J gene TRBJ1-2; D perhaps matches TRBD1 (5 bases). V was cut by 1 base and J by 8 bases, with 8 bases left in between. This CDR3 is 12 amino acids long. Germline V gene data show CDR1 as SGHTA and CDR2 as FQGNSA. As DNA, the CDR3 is TGTGCCAGCAGCTTAGAAGGGGACGGCTACACCTTC. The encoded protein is CASSLEGDGYTF.

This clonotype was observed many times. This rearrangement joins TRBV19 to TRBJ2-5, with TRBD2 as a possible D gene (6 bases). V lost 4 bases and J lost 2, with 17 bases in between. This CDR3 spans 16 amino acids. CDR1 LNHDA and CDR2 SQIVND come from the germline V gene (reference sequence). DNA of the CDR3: TGTGCCAGTAGTAAAGCCCCGCTAGCGAATCAAGAGACCCAGTACTTC. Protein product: CASSKAPLANQETQYF. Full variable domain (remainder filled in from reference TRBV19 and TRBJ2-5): DGGITQSPKYLFRKEGQNVTLSCEQNLNHDAMYWYRQDPGQGLRLIYYSQIVNDFQKGDIAEGYSVSREKKESFPLTVTSAQKNPTAFYLCASSKAPLANQETQYFGPGTRLLVL.

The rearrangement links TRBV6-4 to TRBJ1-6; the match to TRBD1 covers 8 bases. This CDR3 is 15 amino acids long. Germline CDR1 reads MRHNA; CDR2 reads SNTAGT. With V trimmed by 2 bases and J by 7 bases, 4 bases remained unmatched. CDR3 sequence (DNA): TGTGCCAGCAGTGACGTGGCAGGGGGCAATTCACCCCTCCACTTT. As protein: CASSDVAGGNSPLHF.

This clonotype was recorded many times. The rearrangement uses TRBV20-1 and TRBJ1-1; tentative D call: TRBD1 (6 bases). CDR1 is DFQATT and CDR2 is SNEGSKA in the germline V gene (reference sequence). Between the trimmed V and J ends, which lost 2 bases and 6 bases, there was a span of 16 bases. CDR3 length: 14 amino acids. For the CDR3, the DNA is TGCAGTGCTAGATGGCTTGCGGAGGGGGCTGAAGCTTTCTTT. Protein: CSARWLAEGAEAFF.

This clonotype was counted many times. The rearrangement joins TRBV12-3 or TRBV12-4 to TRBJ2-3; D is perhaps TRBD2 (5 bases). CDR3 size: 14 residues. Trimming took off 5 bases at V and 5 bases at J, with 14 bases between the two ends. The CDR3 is CASSPRLAIDTQYF. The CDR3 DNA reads TGTGCCAGCAGTCCACGGCTAGCAATAGATACGCAGTATTTT.